A selection of T cell receptor beta chains follows, all from one sample in a study of blood T cells in healthy people across ages. From the 5' RACE reads, TCRdb called clonotypes with MiXCR, one entry per CDR3 protein. Among about 1.7 million distinct CDR3 sequences listed, about 30% were seen once. Sequences were obtained from blood. The source is a woman aged 25 to 39 in good health. CDR3s include the opening cysteine and the closing phenylalanine or tryptophan. A D gene is named only where the DNA matches it firmly. Rows may omit the clone size; those that give it use once, few, many or a size class.

J gene,V gene,D gene,clone size,CDR3 DNA,CDR3 protein
TRBJ1-2,TRBV24-1,.,.,TGTGCCACCAGTGACCCAGGTGTGGAGGATGGCTACACCTTC,CATSDPGVEDGYTF
TRBJ2-7,TRBV5-1,.,many,TGCGCCAGCAGCTTGGACCAGGTGGCCTACGAGCAGTACTTC,CASSLDQVAYEQYF
TRBJ2-3,TRBV27,TRBD2,few,TGTGCCAGCAGTTTGGCCGGGACTAGCCTTTCCACAGATACGCAGTATTTT,CASSLAGTSLSTDTQYF
TRBJ2-7,TRBV7-9,TRBD1,few,TGTGCCAGCAGCCCTATGCCCGGGACAGGGATCTACGAGCAGTACTTC,CASSPMPGTGIYEQYF
TRBJ2-7,TRBV6-1,.,many,TGTGCCAGCAGTGAAAGACCGGACAGCTACTACGAGCAGTACTTC,CASSERPDSYYEQYF
TRBJ2-1,TRBV5-1,TRBD2,.,TGCGCCAGCAGCTTGGAACTAGCGGGGGCCTCCTACAATGAGCAGTTCTTC,CASSLELAGASYNEQFF
TRBJ2-5,TRBV5-5,.,few,TGTGCCAGCAGCCCGTATAACCCCGAGACCCAGTACTTC,CASSPYNPETQYF
TRBJ2-1,TRBV20-1,TRBD2,few,TGCAGTGCTAGGTGGCTAGCGGGGAACAATGAGCAGTTCTTC,CSARWLAGNNEQFF
TRBJ2-1,TRBV20-1,TRBD2,.,TGCAGTGCTCCGGGACTAGCCGATCGCAATGAGCAGTTCTTC,CSAPGLADRNEQFF
TRBJ1-5,TRBV28,.,few,TGTGCCAGCAGTTTAACTCAAGGGGCTAATCAGCCCCAGCATTTT,CASSLTQGANQPQHF
TRBJ2-1,TRBV7-2,.,.,TGTGCCAGCAGCGATCGGGACCTAGGGCAAGAGACCCAGTTCTTC,CASSDRDLGQETQFF
TRBJ1-5,TRBV7-9,.,.,TGTGCCAGCGGGGCAGGGGATCAGCCCCAGCATTTT,CASGAGDQPQHF
TRBJ2-3,TRBV5-5,TRBD1,few,TGTGCCAGCAGCGGAGGACAGGGGGGACCAACAGATACGCAGTATTTT,CASSGGQGGPTDTQYF
TRBJ2-1,TRBV20-1,TRBD1,.,TGCAGTGCCCCACCGGGACAGGGATTCAATGAGCAGTTCTTC,CSAPPGQGFNEQFF
TRBJ2-1,TRBV5-1,TRBD1,.,TGCGCCAGCAACAAGGACAGGGTTATGTACAATGAGCAGTTCTTC,CASNKDRVMYNEQFF
TRBJ2-1,TRBV9,.,few,TGTGCCAGCAGCGTAGATCTCGCTACCTACAATGAGCAGTTCTTC,CASSVDLATYNEQFF
TRBJ2-4,TRBV4-3,TRBD1,many,TGCGCCAGCAGCCAAGATCGAGAGAGGGGGCGCATTCAGTACTTC,CASSQDRERGRIQYF
TRBJ2-7,TRBV20-1,TRBD1,many,TGCAGTGCTTACCCCCGGGACAGACTTATCGAGCAGTACTTC,CSAYPRDRLIEQYF
TRBJ1-2,TRBV20-1,.,many,TGCAGTGCGCGATATTCCGGACCCCGTTTTGGAGGCTACACCTTC,CSARYSGPRFGGYTF
TRBJ1-2,TRBV6-2/TRBV6-3,.,.,TGTGTCAGCAGCCTCAGAAGGGACTATGGCTACACCTTC,CVSSLRRDYGYTF
TRBJ2-3,TRBV6-4,.,many,TGTGCCAGCAGTGATACGCAGTATTTT,CASSDTQYF
TRBJ2-1,TRBV2,.,.,TGTGCCAGCAGTGAAACCGCGGATAGCCAGTTCTTC,CASSETADSQFF
TRBJ2-5,TRBV9,TRBD2,few,TGTGCCAGCAGCGTAGGGCTAGCGGGAAGTTGGTACCAAGAGACCCAGTACTTC,CASSVGLAGSWYQETQYF
TRBJ2-7,TRBV3-1,TRBD1,few,TGTGCCAGCAGCCAGGGACAGGGTTGGAACGAGCAGTACTTC,CASSQGQGWNEQYF
TRBJ1-5,TRBV5-1,TRBD1,many,TGCGCCAGCAGCTTGGGAACAGGGGGCAATCAGCCCCAGCATTTT,CASSLGTGGNQPQHF
TRBJ2-7,TRBV18,.,many,TGTGCCAGCTCACCAACTGGGTGGGACGAGCAGTACTTC,CASSPTGWDEQYF
TRBJ1-2,TRBV3-1,.,few,TGTGCCAGCAGCCAAGGCCCCGGGGGCGCGATCGGCTACACCTTC,CASSQGPGGAIGYTF
TRBJ1-6,TRBV6-2/TRBV6-3,.,.,TGTGCCAGCAGTTACCCGCAGGGGCGCACGGATAATTCACCCCTCCACTTT,CASSYPQGRTDNSPLHF